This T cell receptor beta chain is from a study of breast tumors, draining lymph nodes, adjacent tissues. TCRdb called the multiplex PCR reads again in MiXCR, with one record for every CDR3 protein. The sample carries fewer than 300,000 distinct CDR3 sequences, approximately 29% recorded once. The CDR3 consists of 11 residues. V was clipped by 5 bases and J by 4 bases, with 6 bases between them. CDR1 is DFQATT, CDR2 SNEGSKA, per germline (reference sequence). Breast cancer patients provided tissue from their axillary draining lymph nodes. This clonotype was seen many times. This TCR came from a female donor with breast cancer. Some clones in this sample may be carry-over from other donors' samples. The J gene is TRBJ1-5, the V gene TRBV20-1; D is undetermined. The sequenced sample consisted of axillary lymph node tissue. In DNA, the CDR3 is TGCAGTGCTGGACGGAATCAGCCCCAGCATTTT. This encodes CSAGRNQPQHF.